One sample yielded the 30 T cell receptor beta chains listed below, sequenced in a study of shared clonotypes between healthy human individuals. Sequencing was performed with immunoSEQ multiplex PCR; in TCRdb, only in-frame clones are kept and a portion is missing. Found here are about 1.1 million clones, 70% to 85% of them singletons; the top ten hold 0.85% to 1%. The sample consisted of memory CD4+ T cells from PBMCs. The subset was: CD45RA-negative fraction. The receptor source for this set is a man younger than 35 in good health. Some clones in this sample may be carry-over from other donors' samples.

This clone was counted a few times. V is TRBV4-1 and J is TRBJ2-7; no reliable D call. Germline loops: CDR1 MGHRA, CDR2 YSYEKL. The CDR3 covers 14 residues. The V and J ends lost 2 bases and 0 bases respectively, with 8 bases between them. The chain's CDR3 is CASSQPRSSYEQYF. The CDR3 DNA reads TGCGCCAGCAGCCAACCTAGGAGCTCCTACGAGCAGTACTTC.

Concerning this clone itself: A much larger clone sits a single nucleotide away, making a read error possible. V gene TRBV2 combines with J gene TRBJ1-3; D is ambiguous. CDR1 is SNHLY and CDR2 is FYNNEI in the germline V gene. The length of the CDR3 is 13 residues. The CDR3 nucleotides read TGTGCCAGCAGTGACTTTGGTGGAAACACCGTATATTTT. Translating it yields CASSDFGGNTVYF.

Comments on this clone: One end of the junction varies from germline; a read error may be responsible. The chain couples TRBV28 to TRBJ2-2, with 9 bases aligning to TRBD2. The CDR3 is made up of 16 amino acids. CDR1 is MDHEN and CDR2 is SYDVKM in the germline V gene. DNA for the CDR3: TGTGCCAGCAGGGATAGCGGGAGAAGGAACGCCGGGGAGCTGTTTTTT. Its translation is CASRDSGRRNAGELFF.

The V call is TRBV2, the J call TRBJ1-1, with D uncertain. The length of the CDR3 is 12 residues. V lost 10 bases, J lost 4 bases, and 13 bases lay in between. The germline CDR1 and CDR2 sequences are SNHLY and FYNNEI. CDR3 region: CATAYGVTEAFF. The CDR3 DNA reads TGTGCCACAGCGTATGGGGTCACTGAAGCTTTCTTT. The entire variable domain, with the rest obtained from reference TRBV2 and TRBJ1-1, is as follows: EPEVTQTPSHQVTQMGQEVILRCVPISNHLYFYWYRQILGQKVEFLVSFYNNEISEKSEIFDDQFSVERPDGSNFTLKIRSTKLEDSAMYFCATAYGVTEAFFGQGTRLTVV.

This chain uses TRBV13 with TRBJ2-7; D possibly matches TRBD1 or TRBD2 (7 bases each). The germline CDR1 and CDR2 sequences are PRHDT and FYEKMQ (reference sequence). The V gene lost 4 bases and the J gene lost 3 bases, with 19 bases spanning the gap. The CDR3 covers 16 residues. The CDR3 protein is CASSSRGEGTDYEQYF. CDR3 coding DNA: TGTGCCAGCAGCTCAAGAGGGGAGGGGACAGACTACGAGCAGTACTTC.

V usage is TRBV4-2 and J usage is TRBJ2-6, with a tentative D call TRBD2 (5 bases). Trimming left V 4 bases short and J 2 bases short, with 9 bases between. The CDR3 spans 15 residues. Germline loops: CDR1 LGHNA, CDR2 YNFKEQ. DNA of the CDR3: TGTGCCAGCAGCCTTGAGGGTGCTGGGGCCAACGTCCTGACTTTC. Protein sequence: CASSLEGAGANVLTF.

This clone was counted once. This chain connects TRBV6-1 to TRBJ2-5; either TRBD1 or TRBD2 may supply D (5 bases each). The CDR3 is 13 residues long. CDR1 and CDR2 from the germline V gene are MNHNS and SASEGT. Trimming removed 8 bases from V and 1 base from J, with 11 bases in between. The CDR3 loop reads CASGWDGQETQYF. CDR3 DNA: TGTGCCAGCGGGTGGGACGGCCAAGAGACCCAGTACTTC.

The chain couples TRBV5-5 to TRBJ2-7, with 7 bases aligning to TRBD1. This CDR3 has 16 residues. Trimming removed 3 bases from V and 2 bases from J; junction bases left unmatched: 11. Germline CDR1 reads SGHKS; CDR2 reads YYEKEE (reference sequence). CDR3: CASSYARDSSTYEQYF. The CDR3 DNA sequence: TGTGCCAGCAGCTACGCTCGGGACAGCAGTACCTACGAGCAGTACTTC.

In the case of this clone: One junction end does not reproduce the germline sequence, and a read error may be involved. The rearrangement joins TRBV7-3 to TRBJ2-2, with 10 bases lining up with TRBD2. Germline CDR1 reads SGHTA; CDR2 reads FQGTGA. The CDR3 covers 12 residues. The CDR3 is CASSLSSGGLFF. CDR3 sequence (DNA): TGTGCCAGCAGCTTATCTAGCGGGGGGCTGTTTTTT.

The rearrangement links TRBV5-1 to TRBJ2-7; 10 positions agree with TRBD1. CDR3 size: 15 residues. CDR1 and CDR2 (germline): SGHRS, YFSETQ. The trim removed 2 bases at V and 2 bases at J, leaving 4 bases unmatched. CDR3 nucleotide sequence: TGCGCCAGCAGCTTTACCGGACAGGGGGCCTACGAGCAGTACTTC. This encodes CASSFTGQGAYEQYF.

This clone was observed a single time. The chain recombines TRBV4-3 with TRBJ2-5, with 11 bases aligning to TRBD2. The V gene end was trimmed by 4 bases and the J gene end by 2 bases; junction bases not matched to a gene: 3. This CDR3 has 15 residues. Germline loops: CDR1 LGHNA, CDR2 YSLEER. This CDR3 reads CASSRRLAGQETQYF. CDR3 coding DNA: TGCGCCAGCAGCCGACGACTAGCGGGACAAGAGACCCAGTACTTC.

CDR3 nucleotides: TGTGCCAGCAGCGTAGATGTTGCCGGATTGATCCAAATGAAGAAGCAGTTCTTC. This sequence encodes CASSVDVAGLIQMKKQFF. The chain uses TRBV9 and TRBJ2-1; D is undetermined. The V gene lost 0 bases and the J gene lost 11 bases, with 27 bases spanning the gap. The germline gives CDR1 SGDLS, CDR2 YYNGEE. The CDR3 is 18 residues long.

The chain joins TRBV18 to TRBJ1-1; 7 bases line up with TRBD1. CDR3 length: 13 residues. Per germline, CDR1 KGHSH and CDR2 LQKENI. Trimming took 7 bases from V and 3 from J; bases not matched to a gene: 5. CDR3 coding DNA: TGTGCCAGCTTAAGACAGGGATACACTGAAGCTTTCTTT. This encodes CASLRQGYTEAFF.

Note on this clone: Other DNA sequences within the sample encode an identical CDR3. This chain connects TRBV5-1 to TRBJ2-7; 11 nucleotides agree with TRBD2. The ends lost 5 bases at V and 7 bases at J; junction bases unmatched: 8. Germline V gene lookup returns CDR1 SGHRS and CDR2 YFSETQ. CDR3 length: 14 amino acids. This CDR3 reads CASSLEGTSGEQYF. CDR3 DNA: TGCGCCAGCAGTTTAGAAGGGACTAGCGGTGAGCAGTACTTC.

The chain is built from TRBV6-5 and TRBJ1-2; D unclear. V was cut by 2 bases and J by 0 bases, with 10 bases left in between. Germline CDR1 reads MNHEY; CDR2 reads SVGAGI. The CDR3 length is 15 residues. The CDR3 sequence: CASSYRSATNYGYTF. The CDR3, as DNA: TGTGCCAGCAGTTACCGGTCCGCCACTAACTATGGCTACACCTTC.

This clone was seen a single time. The gene calls are TRBV15 and TRBJ1-4; TRBD1 matches at 9 bases. The germline V gene has CDR1 LNHNV and CDR2 YYDKDF (reference sequence). There are 16 residues in the CDR3. The J segment lost 1 base and the V segment lost 6 bases, leaving 6 bases of the junction unmatched. The CDR3 here is CATRTGGVGTNEKLFF. CDR3 bases: TGTGCCACCAGAACAGGGGGCGTCGGAACTAATGAAAAACTGTTTTTT.

This clone appeared once. The chain recombines TRBV28 with TRBJ1-1, with a possible D match to TRBD1 (5 bases). There are 13 residues in the CDR3. V dropped 6 bases and J dropped 6 bases, with 14 bases sitting between them. Germline V gives CDR1 MDHEN, CDR2 SYDVKM. The CDR3 reads CASSSLGHSEAFF. CDR3 nucleotide sequence: TGTGCCAGCAGCTCCCTCGGACATTCTGAAGCTTTCTTT.

This clone has a handful of counts. This chain connects TRBV7-9 to TRBJ1-3; 10 nucleotides match TRBD1. This CDR3 has 17 amino acids. The germline CDR1 and CDR2 sequences are SEHNR and FQNEAQ (reference sequence). V was clipped by 3 bases and J by 0 bases; unmatched bases: 5. The CDR3 protein is CASSLGTGVGSGNTIYF. The CDR3, as DNA: TGTGCCAGCAGCTTGGGGACAGGGGTCGGCTCTGGAAACACCATATATTTT.

The chain has TRBV10-1 and TRBJ2-5; no clear D. Germline V CDR1 and CDR2: WNHNN, SYGVQD (reference sequence). CDR3 size: 14 residues. The V and J ends lost 6 bases and 2 bases respectively, with 13 bases between them. The CDR3 coding sequence is TGCGCCAGCAGAAGACGGTTCCCTCAAGAGACCCAGTACTTC. Its protein is CASRRRFPQETQYF.

This sequence joins TRBV9 and TRBJ2-3; D perhaps matches TRBD2 (6 bases). The CDR3 has 16 amino acids. The V end lost 2 bases, the J end lost 0 bases, and 13 bases lay between the germline ends. The germline V gene encodes CDR1 SGDLS and CDR2 YYNGEE. CDR3 sequence: CASSVGSRASTDTQYF. For the CDR3, the DNA is TGTGCCAGCAGCGTCGGGAGCAGGGCTAGCACAGATACGCAGTATTTT.

The V gene is TRBV7-2, the J gene TRBJ1-1; D may be TRBD1 (6 bases). CDR3 length equals 14 residues. V was trimmed by 7 bases and J by 3 bases, leaving 15 bases between them. The V gene's germline CDR1 is SGHTA and CDR2 FQGNSA. The CDR3 protein is CASTRNRAHTEAFF. The DNA of the CDR3 is TGTGCCAGCACCAGAAACAGGGCGCACACTGAAGCTTTCTTT.

The J gene is TRBJ2-1, the V gene TRBV7-9; 11 bases match TRBD1. The CDR3 has 14 residues. Germline loops: CDR1 SEHNR, CDR2 FQNEAQ (reference sequence). J was trimmed by 10 bases and V by 11 bases; bases with no gene match: 13. The CDR3 DNA reads as TGTGCCGCCAATAAAGGGACAGGGGGGAGGGAGCAGTTCTTC. Translating gives CAANKGTGGREQFF. The variable domain in full, completed from reference TRBV7-9 and TRBJ2-1, reads DTGVSQNPRHKITKRGQNVTFRCDPISEHNRLYWYRQTLGQGPEFLTYFQNEAQLEKSRLLSDRFSAERPKGSFSTLEIQRTEQGDSAMYLCAANKGTGGREQFFGPGTRLTVL.

This clone was seen more than once but under ten times. CDR3 sequence: CAWSETGGTNEKLFF. The CDR3 DNA is TGTGCCTGGAGTGAAACAGGGGGAACTAATGAAAAACTGTTTTTT. The chain joins TRBV30 to TRBJ1-4, with 8 bases fitting TRBD1. Germline lookup yields CDR1 GTSNPN and CDR2 SVGIG (reference sequence). This CDR3 contains 15 residues. V lost 1 base and J lost 1; bases outside the gene matches: 2.

The chain recombines TRBV6-5 with TRBJ1-1; 8 bases agree with TRBD1. J gave up 7 bases and V 8 bases, and 15 bases lay outside the gene matches. This CDR3 spans 15 amino acids. Germline assignment: CDR1 MNHEY and CDR2 SVGAGI. CDR3 DNA sequence: TGTGCCAGCGGGGACAGGCGTGGCGGGCTGGGTGAAGCTTTCTTT. This codes for CASGDRRGGLGEAFF.

The chain uses TRBV5-1 and TRBJ2-2; 10 bases align to TRBD2. The V gene end was trimmed by 6 bases and the J gene end by 4 bases; junction bases not matched to a gene: 6. The CDR3 is made up of 15 amino acids. Germline V gene sequence: CDR1 SGHRS, CDR2 YFSETQ. This CDR3 is CASNLAGGSTGELFF. CDR3 DNA sequence: TGCGCCAGCAATTTAGCGGGAGGAAGCACCGGGGAGCTGTTTTTT.

This clone has only one observation. The CDR3 protein is CASSLGLADIYEQYF. The CDR3 coding sequence is TGTGCCAGCAGCTTGGGACTAGCGGACATTTACGAGCAGTACTTC. The rearrangement uses TRBV7-3 and TRBJ2-7; 11 nucleotides align to TRBD2. V lost 3 bases to trimming and J lost 4 bases; unmatched junction nucleotides: 5. The CDR3 is 15 amino acids. From germline, CDR1 is SGHTA and CDR2 FQGTGA.

This clone has a handful of counts. V and J are TRBV7-9 and TRBJ2-7, with 8 bases aligning to TRBD1. Germline CDR1 reads SEHNR; CDR2 reads FQNEAQ (reference sequence). The length of the CDR3 is 15 residues. After removal of 5 bases from V and 5 bases from J, the junction contained 11 bases not matched to a gene. The CDR3: CASSIVTGGRNEQYF. For the CDR3, the DNA is TGTGCCAGCAGCATTGTCACAGGGGGAAGAAACGAGCAGTACTTC.

This clone has only a few counts. This chain joins TRBV7-8 and TRBJ2-1; TRBD1 or TRBD2 may be the D gene (5 bases each). The CDR3 sequence is 15 residues long. Per germline, CDR1 SGHVS and CDR2 FQNEAQ. Trimming removed 5 bases from V and 2 bases from J, with 13 bases in between. CDR3: CASSTPGTAYNEQFF. In nucleotides, the CDR3 is TGTGCCAGCAGCACTCCCGGGACGGCCTACAATGAGCAGTTCTTC. Looking up the rest from reference TRBV7-8 and TRBJ2-1 gives the full variable domain: GAGVSQSPRYKVAKRGQDVALRCDPISGHVSLFWYQQALGQGPEFLTYFQNEAQLDKSGLPSDRFFAERPEGSVSTLKIQRTQQEDSAVYLCASSTPGTAYNEQFFGPGTRLTVL.

The chain couples TRBV28 to TRBJ2-3, with a tentative D call TRBD2 (7 bases). Germline V gene data show CDR1 as MDHEN and CDR2 as SYDVKM. Trimming removed 3 bases from V and 6 bases from J, with 13 bases in between. The CDR3 has 14 residues. CDR3 protein: CASSLGGPTDTQYF. CDR3 DNA sequence: TGTGCCAGCAGTTTGGGGGGGCCGACGGATACGCAGTATTTT.

V gene TRBV5-1 combines with J gene TRBJ2-1, with 12 bases matching TRBD2. Germline CDR1 is SGHRS and CDR2 is YFSETQ. J lost 6 bases, V lost 0 bases, and 1 base had no gene match. CDR3 size: 15 residues. The CDR3 nucleotides are TGCGCCAGCAGCTTGGCGGGACTAGCGGGCAATGAGCAGTTCTTC. Translation gives CASSLAGLAGNEQFF.